The rows below give T cell receptor beta chains drawn from one sample of a study of shared clonotypes between healthy human individuals. This table comes from immunoSEQ multiplex PCR, and its TCRdb copy is limited to in-frame clones, with some not included. Of about half a million clones detected, about 72% appear once; the ten largest clones hold around 12%. The sample consisted of PBMCs. These receptors came from a woman between 35 and 50 years old in good health. Some clones in this sample may be carry-over from other donors' samples. The CDR3 runs from the conserved cysteine through the conserved F or W. The order of the fields is D gene, clone size, J gene, V gene, CDR3 DNA, CDR3 protein. D genes are given only for firm matches. The size of a clone is reported for some rows only, either as once, few or many, or as a class for expanded clones.

NA few TRBJ2-3 TRBV2 TGTGCCAGCAGTGTTGGGGGCACAGATACGCAGTATTTT CASSVGGTDTQYF
NA NA TRBJ1-2 TRBV28 TGTGCCAGCAGTCTCCGGGTGTATGGCTACACCTTC CASSLRVYGYTF
TRBD2 NA TRBJ2-2 TRBV5-8 TGTGCCAGCAGCTTTGGGACTAGCGGGAGTTATGGGGAGCTGTTTTTT CASSFGTSGSYGELFF
NA NA TRBJ2-1 TRBV7-3 TGTGCCAGCAGCTTAATGCCGCCCGGAGGTGGTTACGGTGAGCAGTTCTTC CASSLMPPGGGYGEQFF
NA NA TRBJ2-5 TRBV28 TGTGCCAGCAATAACGAACCCGAGGAAGAGACCCAGTACTTC CASNNEPEEETQYF
TRBD1 NA TRBJ2-4 TRBV25-1 TGTGCCAGCAGTGCCGAGGACAGGGGGCAGAAGCCGATTCAGTACTTC CASSAEDRGQKPIQYF
NA few TRBJ2-2 TRBV4-1 TGCGCCAGCAGCCAAGAAAGTCCGCAGGCCATGAACACCGGGGAGCTGTTTTTT CASSQESPQAMNTGELFF
NA once TRBJ2-1 TRBV27 TGTGCCAGCAGTTTATCCGGGGGTTCTACTAGCTCGGGGTACTACAATGAGCAGTTCTTC CASSLSGGSTSSGYYNEQFF
TRBD1 NA TRBJ1-3 TRBV7-7 TGTGCCAGCAGCGCTACAGGGGGAACCATATATTTT CASSATGGTIYF
NA NA TRBJ2-5 TRBV5-8 TGTGCCAGCAGCTTCCGGGGAAGGGGTGAAGAGACCCAGTACTTC CASSFRGRGEETQYF
TRBD2 NA TRBJ2-1 TRBV7-3 TGTGCCAGCAGCCCCTCACATGGGGAGGGGGAGCAGTTCTTC CASSPSHGEGEQFF
TRBD2 NA TRBJ2-3 TRBV7-9 TGTGCCAGCAGTGCTAGCGGACGCACAGATACGCAGTATTTT CASSASGRTDTQYF
TRBD2 NA TRBJ2-7 TRBV7-6 TGTGCCAGCAGCGCAGAACCGGGACTAGCGGGAGCTGGCGAGCAGTACTTC CASSAEPGLAGAGEQYF
TRBD2 NA TRBJ2-1 TRBV5-1 TGCGCCAGCAGCTTGGAAGGCGGGAGAAGCGACAATGAGCAGTTCTTC CASSLEGGRSDNEQFF
NA NA TRBJ1-1 TRBV5-4 TGTGCCAGCAGCCAAATCAGGGAGGACACTGAAGCTTTCTTT CASSQIREDTEAFF
NA NA TRBJ1-3 TRBV28 TGTGCCAGCAGTTTAATAGGGGGGGCCTCTGGAAACACCATATATTTT CASSLIGGASGNTIYF
NA NA TRBJ1-5 TRBV5-1 TGCGCCAGCAGCCCGGGTCAGGAGAATCAGCCCCAGCATTTT CASSPGQENQPQHF
NA NA TRBJ2-7 TRBV11-3 TGTGCCAGCAGCCCAAGTGGGGCGCACGAGCAGTACTTC CASSPSGAHEQYF
TRBD2 many TRBJ2-7 TRBV7-9 TGTGCCAGCAGCCCTAGCGGGTTGAGCTCCTACGAGCAGTACTTC CASSPSGLSSYEQYF
TRBD2 NA TRBJ2-5 TRBV5-4 TGTGCCAGCAGCGCCGGACTAGCGGGAGTGGGGGAGACCCAGTACTTC CASSAGLAGVGETQYF
NA few TRBJ2-2 TRBV6-1 TGTGCCAGCAGTGAAGCAGATACCGGGGAGCTGTTTTTT CASSEADTGELFF
NA NA TRBJ1-5 TRBV2 TGTGCCAGCAGTGTGGAAGGGCTTAGCAATCAGCCCCAGCATTTT CASSVEGLSNQPQHF
TRBD1 NA TRBJ2-3 TRBV6-6 TGTGCCAGCAGTTACGGGGACAGTTTTTACACAGATACGCAGTATTTT CASSYGDSFYTDTQYF
NA NA TRBJ2-7 TRBV7-9 TGTGCCAGCAGCCGGGGGGCCGACCAAGCCTACGAGCAGTACTTC CASSRGADQAYEQYF
TRBD1 NA TRBJ2-7 TRBV13 TGTGCCAGCAGCTTGGGGACAGTCTCCTACGAGCAGTACTTC CASSLGTVSYEQYF
TRBD1 NA TRBJ2-1 TRBV18 TGTGCCAGCTCGCCCGGGACAGACAATGAGCAGTTCTTC CASSPGTDNEQFF
TRBD2 few TRBJ2-2 TRBV5-4 TGTGCCAGCAGCTTAGCGGGATTCAACACCGGGGAGCTGTTTTTT CASSLAGFNTGELFF
TRBD2 once TRBJ2-3 TRBV18 TGTGCCAGCTCATCTCGTGGACTAGCGGGAGGCGCAGATACGCAGTATTTT CASSSRGLAGGADTQYF
TRBD1 NA TRBJ2-5 TRBV29-1 TGCAGCGCCCTGGGGACAGGGGCCTCCGTGACCCAGTACTTC CSALGTGASVTQYF
TRBD2 NA TRBJ2-3 TRBV28 TGTGCCAGCAGTTTTCCGGGGGAGGGATCCCATACGCAGTATTTT CASSFPGEGSHTQYF
TRBD2 NA TRBJ2-1 TRBV5-1 TGCGCCAGCAGCCCTTCTAGCGGGGTTTACAATGAGCAGTTCTTC CASSPSSGVYNEQFF
NA many TRBJ2-3 TRBV2 TGTGCCAGCAGAGGCGTTTTCGAGTCAGATACGCAGTATTTT CASRGVFESDTQYF
NA NA TRBJ1-5 TRBV7-8 TGTGCCAGCAGCTTCAGGGATCAGCCCCAGCATTTT CASSFRDQPQHF
NA NA TRBJ2-3 TRBV11-3 TGTGCCAGCAGCCGTAGGGAGGAACAGGGTACGCAGTATTTT CASSRREEQGTQYF
NA NA TRBJ2-1 TRBV28 TGTGCCAGCACCAAAAGCCCAGGGAGCGGAAGCTCCTACAATGAGCAGTTCTTC CASTKSPGSGSSYNEQFF
NA NA TRBJ1-5 TRBV7-9 TGTGCCAGCAGCCCCGTCGGGTCGGACCAGCCCCAGCATTTT CASSPVGSDQPQHF
NA NA TRBJ1-5 TRBV27 TGTGCCAGCAGTCTCACGATTACGAGCAATCAGCCCCAGCATTTT CASSLTITSNQPQHF
NA NA TRBJ2-3 TRBV30 TGTGCCTGGAGTGTTGGGCGGGTTAGCACAGATACGCAGTATTTT CAWSVGRVSTDTQYF
NA NA TRBJ1-1 TRBV7-2 TGTGCCAGCAGCTTATGGATCGGGCGAAACACTGAAGCTTTCTTT CASSLWIGRNTEAFF
NA NA TRBJ2-7 TRBV7-9 TGTGCCAGCAGCTTGGCCGTGGGTGTCGTCTACGAGCAGTACTTC CASSLAVGVVYEQYF